This is a list of T cell receptor beta chains from one sample in a study of blood T cell repertoires in COVID-19. Generated by immunoSEQ multiplex PCR, the TCRdb table keeps only in-frame clones and is missing some. This table has around 80,000 clones, 85% appearing once. The specimen sequenced was peripheral blood. The receptors originated from a man aged 50-60 years with COVID-19, enrolled during active disease. Each CDR3 is given with its conserved first and last residue. D genes are given only for firm matches.

CDR3aa: CASSFFGLAGGPARNEQFF
CDR3nt: TGTGCCAGCAGCTTCTTCGGACTAGCGGGAGGCCCCGCGCGGAATGAGCAGTTCTTC
j_gene: TRBJ2-1
len: 19
d_gene: TRBD2
v_gene: TRBV5-8

CDR3aa: CAIGGVGPQHF
CDR3nt: TGTGCCATTGGGGGGGTCGGGCCCCAGCATTTT
j_gene: TRBJ1-5
len: 11
d_gene: NA
v_gene: TRBV28

CDR3aa: CASSQLATGTGANVLTF
CDR3nt: TGTGCCAGCAGCCAATTAGCGACAGGGACTGGGGCCAACGTCCTGACTTTC
j_gene: TRBJ2-6
len: 17
d_gene: TRBD1
v_gene: TRBV3-1/TRBV3-2

CDR3aa: CASSPGKTQYF
CDR3nt: TGTGCCAGCAGTCCGGGAAAGACCCAGTACTTC
j_gene: TRBJ2-5
len: 11
d_gene: NA
v_gene: TRBV12-3/TRBV12-4

CDR3aa: CAWSLTGVSGNTIYF
CDR3nt: TGTGCCTGGAGCCTTACGGGTGTCTCTGGAAACACCATATATTTT
j_gene: TRBJ1-3
len: 15
d_gene: NA
v_gene: TRBV30

CDR3aa: CASSAVTDTQYF
CDR3nt: TGTGCCAGCAGCGCCGTCACAGATACGCAGTATTTT
j_gene: TRBJ2-3
len: 12
d_gene: NA
v_gene: TRBV9

CDR3aa: CASRSRGNEKLFF
CDR3nt: TGTGCCAGCAGATCCAGGGGTAATGAAAAACTGTTTTTT
j_gene: TRBJ1-4
len: 13
d_gene: NA
v_gene: TRBV6-5

CDR3aa: CATSVPGTSGRGEQFF
CDR3nt: TGTGCCACCAGTGTCCCCGGGACTAGCGGGAGGGGTGAGCAGTTCTTC
j_gene: TRBJ2-1
len: 16
d_gene: TRBD2
v_gene: TRBV24-1

CDR3aa: CASRSGISRDRGTQPQHF
CDR3nt: TGTGCCAGCAGAAGTGGCATATCTAGGGACAGGGGGACTCAGCCCCAGCATTTT
j_gene: TRBJ1-5
len: 18
d_gene: TRBD1
v_gene: TRBV28

CDR3aa: CASSQAQDGYTQYF
CDR3nt: TGCGCCAGCAGCCAAGCACAGGACGGGTATACGCAGTATTTT
j_gene: TRBJ2-3
len: 14
d_gene: NA
v_gene: TRBV4-1

CDR3aa: CASSPAGFNYGYTF
CDR3nt: TGTGCCAGCAGCCCGGCGGGGTTCAACTATGGCTACACCTTC
j_gene: TRBJ1-2
len: 14
d_gene: NA
v_gene: TRBV7-9

CDR3aa: CASSKTSFYEQFF
CDR3nt: TGTGCCAGCAGTAAGACTAGCTTCTATGAGCAGTTCTTC
j_gene: TRBJ2-1
len: 13
d_gene: TRBD2
v_gene: TRBV7-3

CDR3aa: CASSLIGTTFF
CDR3nt: TGTGCCAGCAGTTTAATCGGGACAACGTTCTTC
j_gene: TRBJ2-1
len: 11
d_gene: NA
v_gene: TRBV12-3/TRBV12-4

CDR3aa: CASSVGSSYNSPLHF
CDR3nt: TGTGCCAGCAGCGTAGGGAGCTCCTATAATTCACCCCTCCACTTT
j_gene: TRBJ1-6
len: 15
d_gene: NA
v_gene: TRBV9

CDR3aa: CASSPQAGYEQYF
CDR3nt: TGTGCCAGCTCCCCTCAGGCTGGCTACGAGCAGTACTTC
j_gene: TRBJ2-7
len: 13
d_gene: NA
v_gene: TRBV11-3